A single sample is the source of the 26 T cell receptor beta chains below, sequenced in a study of blood T cell repertoires in COVID-19. The method was immunoSEQ multiplex PCR; TCRdb's version includes in-frame clones alone and lacks a portion of them. In the table there are 150,000 to 200,000 clones, just under 80% of which are singletons. The specimen sequenced was peripheral blood. The receptors come from an elderly woman with active or convalescent COVID-19.

The rearrangement uses TRBV7-8 and TRBJ1-1; D possibly corresponds to TRBD1 (5 bases). This CDR3 spans 14 amino acids. V shed 11 bases and J shed 4 bases, with 20 bases lying between them. The germline V gene encodes CDR1 SGHVS and CDR2 FQNEAQ. The CDR3 bases are TGTGCCGGCCGCAGCCAGGGAGGCGGCACTGAAGCTTTCTTT. Translated: CAGRSQGGGTEAFF.

The chain combines TRBV6-6 with TRBJ1-6, with TRBD1 matching over 10 bases. The germline gives CDR1 MNHNY, CDR2 SVGAGI (reference sequence). This CDR3 spans 17 amino acids. Trimming at V came to 5 bases and at J to 0 bases, leaving 4 bases not matched to a gene. The CDR3 here is CASSHGQGGSYNSPLHF. CDR3 coding DNA: TGTGCCAGCAGTCACGGACAGGGGGGCTCCTATAATTCACCCCTCCACTTT.

This clone has a handful of counts. The DNA for the CDR3 is TGTGCCAGCAGCAACAGGGATGTGGGAAACACCATATATTTT. It codes for CASSNRDVGNTIYF. This chain uses TRBV6-6 with TRBJ1-3; D is perhaps TRBD1 (6 bases). The V gene lost 6 bases and the J gene lost 4 bases, with 13 bases spanning the gap. Germline values: CDR1 MNHNY, CDR2 SVGAGI (reference sequence). The CDR3 loop spans 14 amino acids.

V usage is TRBV3-1 (or the pseudogene TRBV3-2) and J usage is TRBJ1-5, with no clear D. Germline V gives CDR1 LGHDT, CDR2 YNNKEL (reference sequence). Trimming shortened V by 0 bases and J by 8 bases, and 14 bases separated the two germline ends. The CDR3 consists of 15 residues. This CDR3 reads CASSQEIGGRKPQHF. As DNA, the CDR3 is TGTGCCAGCAGCCAAGAGATCGGAGGGAGAAAGCCCCAGCATTTT.

The chain uses TRBV2 and TRBJ2-2; possibly TRBD1 for D (6 bases). The tail of the sequence fits TRBJ1-3 better, so the J call may be wrong. Germline CDR1 is SNHLY and CDR2 is FYNNEI. The CDR3 consists of 17 residues. CDR3 sequence (DNA): TGTGCCAGCAGATGGAGCATAACAGGGTATTATGGGAACACCATATATTTT. It is translated as CASRWSITGYYGNTIYF.

As DNA, the CDR3 is TGCGCCAGCGATTCAGGGGGCCGCGGGACCGGGGAGCTGTTTTTT. This translates into CASDSGGRGTGELFF. This chain uses TRBV5-1 with TRBJ2-2; TRBD1 matches 8 bases. This CDR3 comprises 15 residues. The germline V gene encodes CDR1 SGHRS and CDR2 YFSETQ. With V trimmed by 7 bases and J by 5 bases, 10 bases remained unmatched.

The chain uses TRBV2 and TRBJ2-5; TRBD2 aligns across 7 bases. The germline gives CDR1 SNHLY, CDR2 FYNNEI. This CDR3 comprises 15 residues. The ends lost 6 bases at V and 6 bases at J; junction bases unmatched: 13. CDR3 amino acids: CASSAKSGLGQTQYF. In nucleotides, the CDR3 is TGTGCCAGCAGCGCCAAATCCGGACTAGGACAGACCCAGTACTTC.

The chain links TRBV29-1 to TRBJ1-6; 10 bases are a match to TRBD1. Trimming removed 5 bases from V and 10 bases from J; junction bases left unmatched: 5. CDR3 length: 13 residues. CDR1 is SQVTM, CDR2 ANQGSEA, per germline. The CDR3, as DNA: TGCAGCGTTATAGGGGACAGGGGCTCACCCCTCCACTTT. This codes for CSVIGDRGSPLHF.

This rearrangement joins TRBV4-1 to TRBJ2-7, with TRBD1 matching over 10 bases. After removal of 5 bases from V and 1 base from J, the junction contained 5 bases not matched to a gene. CDR1 and CDR2 from the germline V gene are MGHRA and YSYEKL. The CDR3 sequence is 15 residues long. The CDR3 sequence: CASSFRDRGSYEQYF. CDR3 coding DNA: TGCGCCAGCAGCTTCCGGGACAGGGGTTCCTACGAGCAGTACTTC.

The chain is built from TRBV7-9 and TRBJ2-7, with D possibly matching TRBD2 (6 bases). The CDR3 loop spans 14 amino acids. From germline, CDR1 is SEHNR and CDR2 FQNEAQ (reference sequence). The V and J ends lost 2 bases and 3 bases respectively, with 11 bases between them. In DNA, the CDR3 is TGTGCCAGCAGCTTATCGGGGGATAGCTACGAGCAGTACTTC. Residues: CASSLSGDSYEQYF.

The chain links TRBV7-9 to TRBJ2-1; D may be TRBD2 (5 bases). The CDR3 consists of 16 residues. Germline values: CDR1 SEHNR, CDR2 FQNEAQ (reference sequence). V lost 7 bases and J lost 5, with 21 bases in between. As DNA, the CDR3 is TGTGCCAGCATCCGTCGTATTAGCGTCGGAGACAATGAGCAGTTCTTC. Its translation: CASIRRISVGDNEQFF. Looking up the rest from reference TRBV7-9 and TRBJ2-1 gives the full variable domain: DTGVSQNPRHKITKRGQNVTFRCDPISEHNRLYWYRQTLGQGPEFLTYFQNEAQLEKSRLLSDRFSAERPKGSFSTLEIQRTEQGDSAMYLCASIRRISVGDNEQFFGPGTRLTVL.

This rearrangement joins TRBV14 to TRBJ1-4; D not certain. The germline V gene has CDR1 SGHDN and CDR2 FVKESK. This CDR3 has 17 amino acids. V dropped 0 bases and J dropped 10 bases, with 21 bases sitting between them. CDR3 residues: CASSQDRVSSAKGKLFF. CDR3 bases: TGTGCCAGCAGCCAAGATCGGGTCTCGAGTGCGAAAGGAAAACTGTTTTTT.

This chain links TRBV4-3 with TRBJ2-5; 12 bases align to TRBD2. The CDR3 contains 16 residues. With V trimmed by 3 bases and J by 3 bases, 5 bases remained unmatched. Germline CDR1 and CDR2: LGHNA and YSLEER. The CDR3 coding sequence is TGCGCCAGCAGCCAGACAAGGACTAGCGGGGAAGAGACCCAGTACTTC. Protein: CASSQTRTSGEETQYF.

The gene calls are TRBV6-4 and TRBJ2-3; 8 nucleotides agree with TRBD2. The V segment lost 6 bases and the J segment 4 bases; nucleotides outside the gene matches: 3. Looked up from germline, CDR1 is MRHNA and CDR2 is SNTAGT. The CDR3 has 13 residues. CDR3 amino acids: CASSVTSADTQYF. As DNA, the CDR3 is TGTGCCAGCAGCGTGACTAGCGCAGATACGCAGTATTTT.

This rearrangement joins TRBV4-3 to TRBJ1-1; 7 bases match TRBD1. Germline assignment: CDR1 LGHNA and CDR2 YSLEER. The CDR3 sequence is 13 residues long. V lost 3 bases to trimming and J lost 4 bases; unmatched junction nucleotides: 2. The CDR3 spells CASSQSGGTEAFF. CDR3 nucleotides: TGCGCCAGCAGCCAGTCAGGGGGCACTGAAGCTTTCTTT.

The table lists this clone with a few counts. The chain employs TRBV7-6 and TRBJ1-4; no firm D call. Germline V gene data show CDR1 as SGHVS and CDR2 as FNYEAQ. Trimming stripped 0 bases from V and 5 bases from J, with 10 bases between. CDR3 length: 15 amino acids. CDR3 in DNA: TGTGCCAGCAGCTTAGCGCTCGGCGGGAATGAAAAACTGTTTTTT. Translation: CASSLALGGNEKLFF.

The chain links TRBV29-1 to TRBJ1-1; TRBD1 might be the D (6 bases). The germline V gene has CDR1 SQVTM and CDR2 ANQGSEA. This CDR3 has 14 amino acids. Trimming shortened V by 0 bases and J by 5 bases, and 13 bases separated the two germline ends. CDR3 protein: CSVEDPLRGTEAFF. DNA for the CDR3: TGCAGCGTTGAAGATCCCCTGAGGGGGACTGAAGCTTTCTTT.

This chain connects TRBV5-5 to TRBJ2-5; a weak D match, TRBD2 (6 bases). The germline V gene has CDR1 SGHKS and CDR2 YYEKEE (reference sequence). The CDR3 is 14 residues long. The V end was cut by 5 bases, the J end by 2 bases, with 13 bases between. CDR3 region: CASSSGITQETQYF. CDR3 nucleotide sequence: TGTGCCAGCAGTAGCGGTATTACTCAAGAGACCCAGTACTTC.

A few counts support this clone. The V and J genes are TRBV5-5 and TRBJ1-1; TRBD1 aligns across 7 bases. V was clipped by 5 bases and J by 3 bases; unmatched bases: 4. In germline, CDR1 is SGHKS, CDR2 YYEKEE (reference sequence). The CDR3 runs to 13 residues. CDR3: CASSYTGDTEAFF. The CDR3 DNA is TGTGCCAGCAGTTATACAGGGGACACTGAAGCTTTCTTT.

The chain uses TRBV6-2 or TRBV6-3 and TRBJ2-5; 8 bases align to TRBD2. The CDR3 contains 14 residues. After removal of 5 bases from V and 4 bases from J, the junction contained 6 bases not matched to a gene. Germline values: CDR1 MNHEY, CDR2 SVGEGT. This chain's CDR3 is CASSGGLVGETQYF. The CDR3 DNA sequence: TGTGCCAGCAGTGGGGGACTAGTCGGAGAGACCCAGTACTTC.

The sample holds a few counts of this clone. The chain recombines TRBV14 with TRBJ2-7; TRBD1 matches 7 bases. The length of the CDR3 is 14 residues. CDR1 and CDR2 from the germline V gene are SGHDN and FVKESK. The V gene end was trimmed by 4 bases and the J gene end by 7 bases; junction bases not matched to a gene: 10. The CDR3 sequence is CASSPRDSLYEQYF. CDR3 DNA sequence: TGTGCCAGCAGCCCGAGGGACAGTTTATATGAGCAGTACTTC. The whole variable domain, remainder taken from reference TRBV14 and TRBJ2-7, is EAGVTQFPSHSVIEKGQTVTLRCDPISGHDNLYWYRRVMGKEIKFLLHFVKESKQDESGMPNNRFLAERTGGTYSTLKVQPAELEDSGVYFCASSPRDSLYEQYFGPGTRLTVT.

This clone came up a few times. The V gene is TRBV6-6, the J gene TRBJ2-1; 8 bases are shared with TRBD2. This CDR3 region has 14 residues. J gave up 5 bases and V 4 bases, and 4 bases lay outside the gene matches. CDR1 is MNHNY, CDR2 SVGAGI, per germline (reference sequence). The CDR3 region has the DNA TGTGCCAGCAGTTGGGGCGGGGGGCACAATGAGCAGTTCTTC. Translating it yields CASSWGGGHNEQFF.

The chain recombines TRBV5-4 with TRBJ1-5; D is unresolved. V lost 1 base and J lost 0, with 8 bases in between. Germline V lookup: CDR1 SGHNT, CDR2 YYREEE (reference sequence). CDR3 size: 15 residues. DNA for the CDR3: TGTGCCAGCAGCTTGTCGGGGAATAGCAATCAGCCCCAGCATTTT. It encodes CASSLSGNSNQPQHF.

The chain joins TRBV7-2 to TRBJ1-3, with unresolved D. CDR3 length: 15 amino acids. The ends were cut back, 1 base at V and 0 bases at J, with 7 bases in the middle. From germline, CDR1 is SGHTA and CDR2 FQGNSA. The CDR3 spells CASSLDGISGNTIYF. Written as DNA, the CDR3 is TGTGCCAGCAGCTTAGACGGGATCTCTGGAAACACCATATATTTT. Combining the CDR3 with reference TRBV7-2 and TRBJ1-3 gives the whole variable domain GAGVSQSPSNKVTEKGKDVELRCDPISGHTALYWYRQSLGQGLEFLIYFQGNSAPDKSGLPSDRFSAERTGGSVSTLTIQRTQQEDSAVYLCASSLDGISGNTIYFGEGSWLTVV.

This clone was recorded only once. The chain employs TRBV4-2 and TRBJ2-3, with D unresolved. The CDR3 sequence is 11 residues long. Germline CDR1 reads LGHNA; CDR2 reads YNFKEQ. V lost 8 bases and J lost 6, with 9 bases in between. Here the CDR3 reads CASASEDTQYF. The CDR3 bases are TGTGCCAGCGCGAGCGAGGATACGCAGTATTTT.

There are a few counts of this clone. V usage is TRBV15 and J usage is TRBJ2-3; 7 bases agree with TRBD1. CDR3 length: 17 residues. The J segment lost 4 bases and the V segment lost 1 base, leaving 11 bases of the junction unmatched. Germline lookup yields CDR1 LNHNV and CDR2 YYDKDF (reference sequence). CDR3 nucleotide sequence: TGTGCCACCAGCAGAGCCGGGACAGAGAGTTTGGCAGATACGCAGTATTTT. It specifies CATSRAGTESLADTQYF. The full variable domain, with the rest looked up from reference TRBV15 and TRBJ2-3, is DAMVIQNPRYQVTQFGKPVTLSCSQTLNHNVMYWYQQKSSQAPKLLFHYYDKDFNNEADTPDNFQSRRPNTSFCFLDIRSPGLGDTAMYLCATSRAGTESLADTQYFGPGTRLTVL.